The rows below give T cell receptor beta chains drawn from one sample of a study of T cell responses to AZD1222 COVID-19 vaccine. The repertoire was sequenced with immunoSEQ multiplex PCR; TCRdb's copy has only in-frame clones and lacks some. This table has 150,000 to 200,000 clones, roughly nine tenths appearing once. Sample: peripheral blood, taken 28 days after the second AZD1222 dose. Receptors originate from an adult who received the AZD1222 COVID-19 vaccine. CDR3s include the opening cysteine and the closing phenylalanine or tryptophan. The order of the fields is clone size, D gene, V gene, J gene, CDR3 DNA, CDR3 protein. A D gene is named only where the DNA matches it firmly. For some rows the clone size is stated as once, few or many, or as a class when expanded; others skip it.

.,.,TRBV25-1,TRBJ1-2,TGTGCCAGCAGTAATTCCGGGACACCGTATGTCTATGGCTACACCTTC,CASSNSGTPYVYGYTF
once,.,TRBV20-1,TRBJ2-7,TGCAGTGCTAAGGTTAGCTACGAGCAGTACTTC,CSAKVSYEQYF
.,.,TRBV19,TRBJ2-2,TGTGCCAGTAGTGTTGTAACCGGGGAGCTGTTTTTT,CASSVVTGELFF
.,.,TRBV6-2/TRBV6-3,TRBJ1-5,TGTGCCAGCAGTTATCCTAGTAGTGGCAATCAGCCCCAGCATTTT,CASSYPSSGNQPQHF
once,.,TRBV14,TRBJ1-1,TGTGCCAGCAGCCAAGATCCCGGGGTCGCCACTGAAGCTTTCTTT,CASSQDPGVATEAFF
.,.,TRBV2,TRBJ2-5,TGTGCCAGCAGTCATGGGGGGACCCAAGAGACCCAGTACTTC,CASSHGGTQETQYF
.,TRBD1,TRBV7-6,TRBJ2-4,TGTGCCAGCAGCGCGATGACAGGGGATAAGGACATTCAGTACTTC,CASSAMTGDKDIQYF
.,.,TRBV7-2,TRBJ2-1,TGTGCCAGCAGCTTAGCGTCATCCTACAATGAGCAGTTCTTC,CASSLASSYNEQFF
.,.,TRBV14,TRBJ2-5,TGTGCCAGCAGCCCCACCTCCCGGGCAGATCAAGAGACCCAGTACTTC,CASSPTSRADQETQYF
.,.,TRBV4-2,TRBJ1-2,TGTGCCAGCAGCCCCAGCCGGGACAACTATGGCTACACCTTC,CASSPSRDNYGYTF
.,.,TRBV9,TRBJ2-3,TGTGCCAGCAGCGTCAACGGGAGAGGGACAGATACGCAGTATTTT,CASSVNGRGTDTQYF
.,.,TRBV2,TRBJ1-5,.,CASVGPGRNQPQHF
once,.,TRBV6-5,TRBJ1-1,TGTGCCAGCAGCCCGGTGGGCGTCGACACTGAAGCTTTCTTT,CASSPVGVDTEAFF
.,.,TRBV27,TRBJ1-1,TGTGCCAGCAGTTTCCCGAACAGAGAAGCTTTCTTT,CASSFPNREAFF
once,.,TRBV28,TRBJ1-6,TGTGCCAGCAGTTTCTCACCAGGAAATAATTCACCCCTCCACTTT,CASSFSPGNNSPLHF
.,.,TRBV11-2,TRBJ1-4,TGTGCCAGCAGCTTAGGCCCGGGGCGAGATGAAAAACTGTTTTTT,CASSLGPGRDEKLFF
.,.,TRBV25-1,TRBJ1-5,TGTGCCAGCAGTGAAAGCGGTAGCAATCAGCCCCAGCATTTT,CASSESGSNQPQHF
.,.,TRBV27,TRBJ2-1,TGTGCCAGCCGTACCCGGGAGGCTCGTACGGGACAGACCTACAATGAGCAGTTCTTC,CASRTREARTGQTYNEQFF
.,.,TRBV7-9,TRBJ1-2,TGTGCCAGCAGCTTAGGGCACGGGGGAAACTATGGCTACACCTTC,CASSLGHGGNYGYTF
.,.,TRBV4-2,TRBJ1-2,TGTGCCAGCAGCCCAAGCCGGGACCTTAACTATGGCTACACCTTC,CASSPSRDLNYGYTF
.,.,TRBV12-3/TRBV12-4,TRBJ1-4,TGTGCCAGCAGTTTGAATGAAAAACTGTTTTTT,CASSLNEKLFF
.,.,TRBV19,TRBJ1-1,TGTGCCAGTACCACAAAGGGGGGTTTTCGCTTGACGAACACTGAAGCTTTCTTT,CASTTKGGFRLTNTEAFF
.,.,TRBV2,TRBJ2-7,TGTGCCAGCAGTGAGTGGGGTGGACTTGAGGGGAGCTTCTCCTACGAGCAGTACTTC,CASSEWGGLEGSFSYEQYF
.,.,TRBV19,TRBJ1-1,TGTGCCAGTATCATCAATAGGGGGACTGAAGCTTTCTTT,CASIINRGTEAFF
.,TRBD2,TRBV5-4,TRBJ2-1,TGTGCCAGCAGCAAAGGACTAGGCAATGAGCAGTTCTTC,CASSKGLGNEQFF
.,.,TRBV15,TRBJ2-7,TGTGCCACCAGCTCCGGACAGTTCCCCTACGAGCAGTACTTC,CATSSGQFPYEQYF
.,.,TRBV6-5,TRBJ2-7,TGTGCCAGCAGTTCATACCGGGACACATACGAGCAGTACTTC,CASSSYRDTYEQYF
once,.,TRBV27,TRBJ2-7,TGTGCCAGCAGTCAGGGTGGCTACGAGCAGTACTTC,CASSQGGYEQYF
.,.,TRBV19,TRBJ1-5,TGTGCCAGTAACAATCATTGGAGAAGAGATAGCAATCAGCCCCAGCATTTT,CASNNHWRRDSNQPQHF
.,.,TRBV29-1,TRBJ1-1,TGCAGCGTTGAAGCGGTCAGGAATCATTTCATGAACACTGAAGCTTTCTTT,CSVEAVRNHFMNTEAFF
.,.,TRBV19,TRBJ1-4,TGTGCCAGTAGTATAGATCTGCACAACGGGAAACTGTTTTTT,CASSIDLHNGKLFF
.,.,TRBV7-9,TRBJ1-4,TGTGCCAGTGGTGCAGGATCGAGTGAAAAACTGTTTTTT,CASGAGSSEKLFF
once,.,TRBV28,TRBJ1-2,TGTGCCAGCAGTTTGGGAGGGGCCGGTTTTGGCTACACCTTC,CASSLGGAGFGYTF